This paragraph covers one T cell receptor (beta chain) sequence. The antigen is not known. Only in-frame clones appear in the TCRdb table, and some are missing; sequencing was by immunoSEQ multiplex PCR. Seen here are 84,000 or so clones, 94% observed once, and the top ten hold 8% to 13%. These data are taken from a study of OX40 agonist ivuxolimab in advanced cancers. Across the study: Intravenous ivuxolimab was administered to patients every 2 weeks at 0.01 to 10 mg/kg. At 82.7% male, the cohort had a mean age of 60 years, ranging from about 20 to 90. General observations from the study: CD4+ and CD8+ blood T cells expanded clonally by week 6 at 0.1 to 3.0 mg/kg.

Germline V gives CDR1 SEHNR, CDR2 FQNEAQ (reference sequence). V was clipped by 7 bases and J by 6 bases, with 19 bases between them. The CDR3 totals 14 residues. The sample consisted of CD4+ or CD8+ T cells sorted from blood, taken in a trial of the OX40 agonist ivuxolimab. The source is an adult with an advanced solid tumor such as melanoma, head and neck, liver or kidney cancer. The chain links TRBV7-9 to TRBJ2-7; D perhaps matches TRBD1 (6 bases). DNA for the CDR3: TGTGCCAGCAACCCGACAGGCAGTTTCGGCGAGCAGTACTTC. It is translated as CASNPTGSFGEQYF.